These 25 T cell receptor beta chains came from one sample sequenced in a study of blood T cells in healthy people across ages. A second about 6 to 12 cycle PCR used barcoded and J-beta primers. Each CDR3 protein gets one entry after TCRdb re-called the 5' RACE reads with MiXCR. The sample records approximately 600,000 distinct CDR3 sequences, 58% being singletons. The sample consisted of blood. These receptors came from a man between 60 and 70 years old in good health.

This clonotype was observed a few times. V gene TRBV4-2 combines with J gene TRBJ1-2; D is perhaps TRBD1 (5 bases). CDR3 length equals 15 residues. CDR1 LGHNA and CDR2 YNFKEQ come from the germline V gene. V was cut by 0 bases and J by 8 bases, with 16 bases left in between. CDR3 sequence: CASSQDEGDRTGYTF. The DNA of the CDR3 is TGTGCCAGCAGCCAAGATGAGGGTGACAGAACGGGCTACACCTTC.

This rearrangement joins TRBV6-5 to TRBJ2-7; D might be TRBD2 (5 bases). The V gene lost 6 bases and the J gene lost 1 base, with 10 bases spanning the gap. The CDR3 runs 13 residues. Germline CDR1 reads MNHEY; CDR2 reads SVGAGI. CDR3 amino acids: CASSRGPSYEQYF. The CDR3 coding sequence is TGTGCCAGCAGCCGCGGGCCTTCCTACGAGCAGTACTTC.

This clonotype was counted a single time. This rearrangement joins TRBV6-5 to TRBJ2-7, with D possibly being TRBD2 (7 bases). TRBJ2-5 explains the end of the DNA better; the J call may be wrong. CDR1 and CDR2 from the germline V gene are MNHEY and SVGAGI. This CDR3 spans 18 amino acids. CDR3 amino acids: CASSYAPVTGQGLKTQYF. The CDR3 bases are TGTGCCAGCAGTTACGCACCGGTGACAGGCCAGGGACTAAAGACCCAGTACTTC.

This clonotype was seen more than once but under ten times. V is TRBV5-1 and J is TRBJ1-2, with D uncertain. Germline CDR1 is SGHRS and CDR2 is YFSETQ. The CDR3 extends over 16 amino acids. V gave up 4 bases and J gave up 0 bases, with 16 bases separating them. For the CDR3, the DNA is TGCGCCAGCAGCACCGGGCCGGGCCCATCTAACTATGGCTACACCTTC. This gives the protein CASSTGPGPSNYGYTF.

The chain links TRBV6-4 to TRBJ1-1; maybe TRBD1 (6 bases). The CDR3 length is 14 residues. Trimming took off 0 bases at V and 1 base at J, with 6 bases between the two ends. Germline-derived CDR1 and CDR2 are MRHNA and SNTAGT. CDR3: CASSDSGQNTEAFF. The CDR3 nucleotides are TGTGCCAGCAGTGACTCGGGACAGAACACTGAAGCTTTCTTT.

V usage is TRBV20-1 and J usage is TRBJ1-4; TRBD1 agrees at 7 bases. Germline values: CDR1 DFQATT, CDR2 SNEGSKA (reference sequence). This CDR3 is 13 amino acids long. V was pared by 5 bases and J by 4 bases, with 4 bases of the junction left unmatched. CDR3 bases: TGCAGTGCTCCCGGGACAGATAATGAAAAACTGTTTTTT. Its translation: CSAPGTDNEKLFF.

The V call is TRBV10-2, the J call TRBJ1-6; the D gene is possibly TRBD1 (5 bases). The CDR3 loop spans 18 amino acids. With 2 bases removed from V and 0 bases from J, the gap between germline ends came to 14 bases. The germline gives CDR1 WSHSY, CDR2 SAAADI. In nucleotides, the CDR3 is TGCGCCAGCAGTGAGCCCCACAGGACGAGCTCCTATAATTCACCCCTCCACTTT. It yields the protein CASSEPHRTSSYNSPLHF.

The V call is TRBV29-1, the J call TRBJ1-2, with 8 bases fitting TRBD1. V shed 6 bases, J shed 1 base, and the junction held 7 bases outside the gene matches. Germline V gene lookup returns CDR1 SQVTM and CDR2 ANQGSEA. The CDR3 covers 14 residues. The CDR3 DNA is TGCAGCGTAGAGGACAGGGCGGATAACTATGGCTACACCTTC. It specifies CSVEDRADNYGYTF.

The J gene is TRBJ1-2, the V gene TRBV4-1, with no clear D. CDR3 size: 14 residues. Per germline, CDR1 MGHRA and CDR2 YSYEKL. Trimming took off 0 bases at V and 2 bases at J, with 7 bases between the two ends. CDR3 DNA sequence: TGCGCCAGCAGCCAAGAACCGGACAACTATGGCTACACCTTC. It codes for CASSQEPDNYGYTF.

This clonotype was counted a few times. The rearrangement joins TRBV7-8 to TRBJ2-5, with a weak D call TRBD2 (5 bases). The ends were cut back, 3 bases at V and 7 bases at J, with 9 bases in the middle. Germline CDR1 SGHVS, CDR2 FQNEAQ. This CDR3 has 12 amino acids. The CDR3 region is CASSFPEGTQYF. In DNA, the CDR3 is TGTGCCAGCAGCTTTCCAGAGGGGACCCAGTACTTC.

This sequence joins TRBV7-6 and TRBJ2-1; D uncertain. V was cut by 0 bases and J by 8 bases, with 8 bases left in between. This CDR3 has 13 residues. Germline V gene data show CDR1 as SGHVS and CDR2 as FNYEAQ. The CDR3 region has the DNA TGTGCCAGCAGCTTAGCGTACCTCGATGAGCAGTTCTTC. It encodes CASSLAYLDEQFF.

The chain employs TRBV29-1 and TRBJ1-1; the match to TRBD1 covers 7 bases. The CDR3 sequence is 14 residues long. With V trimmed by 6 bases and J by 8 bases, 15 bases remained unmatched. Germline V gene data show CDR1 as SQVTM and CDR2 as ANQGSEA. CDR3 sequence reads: CSVRPASAGQEAFF. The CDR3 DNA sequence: TGCAGCGTAAGACCGGCCTCGGCGGGACAGGAAGCTTTCTTT.

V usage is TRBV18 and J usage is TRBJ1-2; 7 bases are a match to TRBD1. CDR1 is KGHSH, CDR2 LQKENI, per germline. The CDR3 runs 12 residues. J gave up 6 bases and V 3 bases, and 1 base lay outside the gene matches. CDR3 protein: CASSPDRDGYTF. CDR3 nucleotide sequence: TGTGCCAGCTCACCCGACAGGGATGGCTACACCTTC.

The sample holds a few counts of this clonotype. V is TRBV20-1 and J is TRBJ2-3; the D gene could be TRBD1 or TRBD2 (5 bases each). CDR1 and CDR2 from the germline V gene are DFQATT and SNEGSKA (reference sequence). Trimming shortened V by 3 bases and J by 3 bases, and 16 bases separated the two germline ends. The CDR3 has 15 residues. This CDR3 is CSASLSGTPTDTQYF. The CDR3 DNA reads TGCAGTGCTAGTCTCTCCGGGACCCCTACAGATACGCAGTATTTT.

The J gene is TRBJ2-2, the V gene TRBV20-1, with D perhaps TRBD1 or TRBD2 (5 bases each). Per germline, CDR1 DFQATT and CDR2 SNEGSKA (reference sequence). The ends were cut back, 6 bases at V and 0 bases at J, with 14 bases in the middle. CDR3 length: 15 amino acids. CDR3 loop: CSAFTGAANTGELFF. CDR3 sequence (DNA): TGCAGTGCGTTTACCGGGGCAGCGAACACCGGGGAGCTGTTTTTT.

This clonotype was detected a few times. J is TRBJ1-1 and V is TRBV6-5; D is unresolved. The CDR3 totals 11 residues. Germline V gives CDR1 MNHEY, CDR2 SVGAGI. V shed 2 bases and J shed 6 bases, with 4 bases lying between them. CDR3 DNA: TGTGCCAGCAGTTACGGCGCTGAAGCTTTCTTT. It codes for CASSYGAEAFF.

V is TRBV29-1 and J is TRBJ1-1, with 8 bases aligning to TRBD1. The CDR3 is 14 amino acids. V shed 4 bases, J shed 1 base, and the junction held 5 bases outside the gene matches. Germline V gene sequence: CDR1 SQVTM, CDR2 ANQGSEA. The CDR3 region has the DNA TGCAGCGTTGGAAACAGGGGGTGGAACACTGAAGCTTTCTTT. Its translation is CSVGNRGWNTEAFF.

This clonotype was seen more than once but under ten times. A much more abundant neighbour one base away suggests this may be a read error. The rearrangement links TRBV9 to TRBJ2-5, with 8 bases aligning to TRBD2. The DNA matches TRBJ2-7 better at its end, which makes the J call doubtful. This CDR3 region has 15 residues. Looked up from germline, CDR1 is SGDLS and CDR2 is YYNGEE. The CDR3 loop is CASSVASGGHYEQYF. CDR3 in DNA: TGTGCCAGCAGCGTTGCCAGCGGGGGACACTACGAGCAGTACTTC.

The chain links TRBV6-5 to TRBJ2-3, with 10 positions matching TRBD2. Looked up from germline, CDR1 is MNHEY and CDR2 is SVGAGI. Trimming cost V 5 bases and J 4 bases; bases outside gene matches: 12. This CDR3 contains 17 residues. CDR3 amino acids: CASSHTTLAGVPDTQYF. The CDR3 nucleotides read TGTGCCAGCAGTCACACAACCCTAGCGGGGGTCCCAGATACGCAGTATTTT.

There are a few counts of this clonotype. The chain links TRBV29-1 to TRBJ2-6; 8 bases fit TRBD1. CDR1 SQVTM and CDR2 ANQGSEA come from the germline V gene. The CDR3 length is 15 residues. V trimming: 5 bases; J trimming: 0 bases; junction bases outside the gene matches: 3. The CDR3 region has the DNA TGCAGCGTTCCAACAGGGGGCTCTGGGGCCAACGTCCTGACTTTC. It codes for CSVPTGGSGANVLTF.

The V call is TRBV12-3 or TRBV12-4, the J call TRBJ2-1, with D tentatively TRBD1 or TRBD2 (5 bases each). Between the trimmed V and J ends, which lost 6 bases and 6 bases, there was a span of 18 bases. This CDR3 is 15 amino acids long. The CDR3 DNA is TGTGCCAGCAGAGTTTCGGGGCACCTTGTCAATGAGCAGTTCTTC. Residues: CASRVSGHLVNEQFF.

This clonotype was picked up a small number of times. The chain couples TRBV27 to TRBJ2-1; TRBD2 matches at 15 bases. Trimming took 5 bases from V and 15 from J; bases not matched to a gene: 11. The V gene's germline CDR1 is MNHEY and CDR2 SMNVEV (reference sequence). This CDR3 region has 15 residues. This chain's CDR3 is CASSAPGLAGGRWFF. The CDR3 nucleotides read TGTGCCAGCAGTGCCCCGGGACTAGCGGGGGGCCGATGGTTCTTC.

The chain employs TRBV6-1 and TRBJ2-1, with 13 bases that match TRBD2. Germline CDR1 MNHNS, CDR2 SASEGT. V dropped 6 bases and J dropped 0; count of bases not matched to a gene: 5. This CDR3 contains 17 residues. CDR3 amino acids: CASRGLAGASSYNEQFF. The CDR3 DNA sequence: TGTGCCAGCAGAGGACTAGCGGGGGCCTCCTCCTACAATGAGCAGTTCTTC.

CDR3 nucleotides: TGTGCCAGCAGTTACCCTCAGGAGATTAACTATGGCTACACCTTC. Translating it yields CASSYPQEINYGYTF. This chain uses TRBV6-6 with TRBJ1-2; D uncertain. V was trimmed by 2 bases and J by 1 base, leaving 11 bases between them. The CDR3 consists of 15 residues. The V gene's germline CDR1 is MNHNY and CDR2 SVGAGI (reference sequence).

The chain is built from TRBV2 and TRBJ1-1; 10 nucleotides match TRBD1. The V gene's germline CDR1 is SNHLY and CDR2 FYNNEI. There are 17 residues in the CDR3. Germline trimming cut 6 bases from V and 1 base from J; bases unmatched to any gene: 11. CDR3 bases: TGTGCCAGCAGGGTTCGGACAGGGGGGACCAGGAACACTGAAGCTTTCTTT. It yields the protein CASRVRTGGTRNTEAFF.